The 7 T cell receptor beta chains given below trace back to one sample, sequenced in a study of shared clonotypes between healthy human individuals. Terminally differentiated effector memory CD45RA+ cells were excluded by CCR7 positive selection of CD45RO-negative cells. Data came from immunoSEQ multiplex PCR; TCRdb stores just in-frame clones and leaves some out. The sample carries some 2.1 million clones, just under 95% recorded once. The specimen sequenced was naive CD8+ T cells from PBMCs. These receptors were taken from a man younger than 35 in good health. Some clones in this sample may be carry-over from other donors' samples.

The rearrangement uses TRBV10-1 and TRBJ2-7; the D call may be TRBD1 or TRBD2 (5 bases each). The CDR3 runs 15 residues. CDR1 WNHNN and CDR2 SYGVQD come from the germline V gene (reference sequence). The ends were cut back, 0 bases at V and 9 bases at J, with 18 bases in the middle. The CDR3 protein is CASSESPDRGLWQYF. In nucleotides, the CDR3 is TGCGCCAGCAGTGAGTCCCCCGACAGAGGGTTATGGCAGTACTTC.

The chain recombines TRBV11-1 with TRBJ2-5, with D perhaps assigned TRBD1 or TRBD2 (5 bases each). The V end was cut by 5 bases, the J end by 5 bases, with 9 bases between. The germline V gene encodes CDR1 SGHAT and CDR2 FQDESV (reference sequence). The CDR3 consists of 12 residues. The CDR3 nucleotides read TGTGCCAGCAGCCGAGAGGGGGAGACCCAGTACTTC. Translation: CASSREGETQYF.

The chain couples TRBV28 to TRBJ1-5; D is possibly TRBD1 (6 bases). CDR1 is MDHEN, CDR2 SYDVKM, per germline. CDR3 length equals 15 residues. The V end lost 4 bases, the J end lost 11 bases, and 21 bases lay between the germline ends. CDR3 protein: CASSSGQKILLAQHF. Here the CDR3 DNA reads TGTGCCAGCAGTTCTGGACAGAAAATCCTCCTAGCCCAGCATTTT.

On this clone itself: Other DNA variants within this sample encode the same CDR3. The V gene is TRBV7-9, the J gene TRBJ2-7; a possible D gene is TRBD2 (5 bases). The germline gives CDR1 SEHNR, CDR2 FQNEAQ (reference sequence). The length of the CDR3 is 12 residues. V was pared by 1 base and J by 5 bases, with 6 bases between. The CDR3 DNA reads TGTGCCAGCAGCTTAGGGGGAGACGAGCAGTACTTC. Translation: CASSLGGDEQYF. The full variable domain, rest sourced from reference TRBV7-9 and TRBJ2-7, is DTGVSQNPRHKITKRGQNVTFRCDPISEHNRLYWYRQTLGQGPEFLTYFQNEAQLEKSRLLSDRFSAERPKGSFSTLEIQRTEQGDSAMYLCASSLGGDEQYFGPGTRLTVT.

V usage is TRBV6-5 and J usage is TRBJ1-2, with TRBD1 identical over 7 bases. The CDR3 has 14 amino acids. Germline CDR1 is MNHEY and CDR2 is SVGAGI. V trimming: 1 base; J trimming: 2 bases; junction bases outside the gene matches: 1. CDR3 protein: CASSYLTGNYGYTF. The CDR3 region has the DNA TGTGCCAGCAGTTACTTGACAGGGAACTATGGCTACACCTTC.

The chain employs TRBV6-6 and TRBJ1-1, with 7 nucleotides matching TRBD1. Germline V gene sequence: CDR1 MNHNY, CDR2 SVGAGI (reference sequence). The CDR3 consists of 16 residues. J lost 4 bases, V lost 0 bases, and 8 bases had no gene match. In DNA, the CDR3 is TGTGCCAGCAGTTACTCACAGGGGCTCTGGAGCACTGAAGCTTTCTTT. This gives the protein CASSYSQGLWSTEAFF.

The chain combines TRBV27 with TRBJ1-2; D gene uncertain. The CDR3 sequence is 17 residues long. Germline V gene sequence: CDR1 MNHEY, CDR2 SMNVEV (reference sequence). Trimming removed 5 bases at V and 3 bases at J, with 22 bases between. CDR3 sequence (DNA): TGTGCCAGCAGTCCCACCCCCCACACGCTTAGGGACTATGGCTACACCTTC. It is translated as CASSPTPHTLRDYGYTF.